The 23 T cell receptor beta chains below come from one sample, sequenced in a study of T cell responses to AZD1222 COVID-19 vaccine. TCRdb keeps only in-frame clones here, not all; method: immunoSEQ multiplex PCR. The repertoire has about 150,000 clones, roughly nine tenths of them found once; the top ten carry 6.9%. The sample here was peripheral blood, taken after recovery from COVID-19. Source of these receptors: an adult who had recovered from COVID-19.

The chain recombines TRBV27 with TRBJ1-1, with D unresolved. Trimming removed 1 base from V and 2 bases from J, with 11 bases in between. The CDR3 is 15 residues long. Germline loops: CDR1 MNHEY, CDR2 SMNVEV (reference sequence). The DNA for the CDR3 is TGTGCCAGCAGTTTATGGGGAGGGCGAAACACTGAAGCTTTCTTT. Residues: CASSLWGGRNTEAFF.

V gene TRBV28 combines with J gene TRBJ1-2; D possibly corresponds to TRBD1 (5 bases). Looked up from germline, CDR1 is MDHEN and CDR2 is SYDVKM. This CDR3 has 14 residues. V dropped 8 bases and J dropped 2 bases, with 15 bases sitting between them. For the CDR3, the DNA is TGTGCCAGCGCGGGGGGTTACAGGAACTATGGCTACACCTTC. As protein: CASAGGYRNYGYTF.

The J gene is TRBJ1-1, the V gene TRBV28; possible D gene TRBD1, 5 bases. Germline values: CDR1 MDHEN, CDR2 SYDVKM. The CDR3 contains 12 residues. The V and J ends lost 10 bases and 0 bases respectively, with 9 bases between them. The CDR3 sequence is CATDSVNTEAFF. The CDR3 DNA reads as TGTGCCACCGACAGTGTGAACACTGAAGCTTTCTTT.

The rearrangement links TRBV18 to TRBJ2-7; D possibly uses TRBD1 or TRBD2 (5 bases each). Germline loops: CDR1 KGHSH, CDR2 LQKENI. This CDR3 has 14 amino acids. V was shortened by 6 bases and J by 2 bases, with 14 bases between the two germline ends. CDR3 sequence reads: CASSPFGDAYEQYF. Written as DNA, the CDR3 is TGTGCCAGCTCCCCTTTCGGGGACGCCTACGAGCAGTACTTC.

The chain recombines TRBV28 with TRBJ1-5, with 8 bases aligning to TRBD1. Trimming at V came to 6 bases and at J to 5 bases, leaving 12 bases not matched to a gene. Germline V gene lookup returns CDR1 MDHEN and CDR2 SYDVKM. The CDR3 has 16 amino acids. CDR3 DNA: TGTGCCAGCAGCCTGAACAGGGGGGGGTTGTATCAGCCCCAGCATTTT. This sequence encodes CASSLNRGGLYQPQHF.

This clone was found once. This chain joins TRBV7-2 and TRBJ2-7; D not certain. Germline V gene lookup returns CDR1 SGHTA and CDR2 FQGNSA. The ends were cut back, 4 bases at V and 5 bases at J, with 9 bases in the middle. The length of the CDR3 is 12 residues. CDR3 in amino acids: CASSSFFDEQYF. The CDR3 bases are TGTGCCAGCAGCTCCTTTTTCGACGAGCAGTACTTC.

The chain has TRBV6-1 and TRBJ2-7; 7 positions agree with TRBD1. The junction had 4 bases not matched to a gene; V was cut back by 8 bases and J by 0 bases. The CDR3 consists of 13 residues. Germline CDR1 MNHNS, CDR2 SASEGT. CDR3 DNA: TGTGCCAGCGGCAGGGGGAACTCCTACGAGCAGTACTTC. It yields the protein CASGRGNSYEQYF.

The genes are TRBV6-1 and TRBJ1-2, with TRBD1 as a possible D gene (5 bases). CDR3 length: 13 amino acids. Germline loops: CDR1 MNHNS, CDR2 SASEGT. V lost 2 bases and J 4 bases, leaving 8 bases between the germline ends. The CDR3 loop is CASSEPGTYGYTF. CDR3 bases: TGTGCCAGCAGTGAACCAGGGACCTATGGCTACACCTTC.

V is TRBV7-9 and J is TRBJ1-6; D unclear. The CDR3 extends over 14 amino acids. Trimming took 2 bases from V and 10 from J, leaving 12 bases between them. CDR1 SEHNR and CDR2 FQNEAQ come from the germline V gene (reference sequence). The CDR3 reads CASSLIGIGSPLHF. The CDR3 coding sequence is TGTGCCAGCAGCTTAATAGGGATTGGGTCACCCCTCCACTTT.

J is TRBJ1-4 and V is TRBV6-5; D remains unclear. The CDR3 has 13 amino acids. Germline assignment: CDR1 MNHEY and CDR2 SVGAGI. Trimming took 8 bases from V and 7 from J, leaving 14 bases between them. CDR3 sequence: CASFTQRGEKLFF. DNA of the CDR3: TGTGCCAGCTTCACCCAGCGCGGTGAAAAACTGTTTTTT.

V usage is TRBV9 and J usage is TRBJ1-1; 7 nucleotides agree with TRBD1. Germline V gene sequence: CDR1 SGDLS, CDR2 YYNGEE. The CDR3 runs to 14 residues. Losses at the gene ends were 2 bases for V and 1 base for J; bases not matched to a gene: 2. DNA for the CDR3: TGTGCCAGCAGCGTTCAGGGGGGGAACACTGAAGCTTTCTTT. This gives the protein CASSVQGGNTEAFF.

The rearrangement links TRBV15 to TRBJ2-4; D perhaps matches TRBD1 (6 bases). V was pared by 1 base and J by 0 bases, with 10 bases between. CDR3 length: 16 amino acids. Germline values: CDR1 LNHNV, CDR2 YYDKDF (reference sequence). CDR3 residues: CATSRGGHLAKNIQYF. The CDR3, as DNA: TGTGCCACCAGCAGAGGGGGACATCTAGCCAAAAACATTCAGTACTTC. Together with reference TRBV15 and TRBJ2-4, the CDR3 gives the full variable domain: DAMVIQNPRYQVTQFGKPVTLSCSQTLNHNVMYWYQQKSSQAPKLLFHYYDKDFNNEADTPDNFQSRRPNTSFCFLDIRSPGLGDTAMYLCATSRGGHLAKNIQYFGAGTRLSVL.

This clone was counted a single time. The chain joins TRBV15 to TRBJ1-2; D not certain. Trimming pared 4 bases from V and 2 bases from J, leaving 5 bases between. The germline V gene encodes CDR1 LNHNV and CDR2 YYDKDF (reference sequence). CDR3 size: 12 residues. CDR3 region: CATSIMNYGYTF. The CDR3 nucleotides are TGTGCCACCAGCATAATGAACTATGGCTACACCTTC.

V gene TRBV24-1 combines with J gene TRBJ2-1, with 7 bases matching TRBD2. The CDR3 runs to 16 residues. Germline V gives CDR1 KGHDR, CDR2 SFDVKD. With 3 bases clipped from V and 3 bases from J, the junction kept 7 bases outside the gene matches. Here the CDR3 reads CATSDASGRLYNEQFF. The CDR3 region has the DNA TGTGCCACCAGTGATGCGTCCGGGAGGCTCTACAATGAGCAGTTCTTC.

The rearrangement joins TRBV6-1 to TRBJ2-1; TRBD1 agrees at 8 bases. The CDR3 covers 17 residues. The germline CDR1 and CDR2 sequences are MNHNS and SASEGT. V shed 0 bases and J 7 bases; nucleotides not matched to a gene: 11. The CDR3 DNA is TGTGCCAGCAGTGAAGCAGAGGGAAACAGGGGGTCAAATGAGCAGTTCTTC. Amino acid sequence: CASSEAEGNRGSNEQFF.

CDR3 loop: CASSGDYNEQFF. Written as DNA, the CDR3 is TGTGCCAGTAGCGGGGACTACAATGAGCAGTTCTTC. The chain employs TRBV19 and TRBJ2-1; D possibly corresponds to TRBD2 (5 bases). This CDR3 comprises 12 residues. V gave up 6 bases and J gave up 3 bases, with 6 bases separating them. Germline V gives CDR1 LNHDA, CDR2 SQIVND (reference sequence).

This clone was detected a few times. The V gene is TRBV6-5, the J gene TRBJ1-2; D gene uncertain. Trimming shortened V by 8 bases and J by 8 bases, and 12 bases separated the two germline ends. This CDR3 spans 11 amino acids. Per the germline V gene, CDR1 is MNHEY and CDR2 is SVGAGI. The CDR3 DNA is TGTGCCAGCGCTCAGGCAGGCGGCTACACCTTC. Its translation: CASAQAGGYTF.

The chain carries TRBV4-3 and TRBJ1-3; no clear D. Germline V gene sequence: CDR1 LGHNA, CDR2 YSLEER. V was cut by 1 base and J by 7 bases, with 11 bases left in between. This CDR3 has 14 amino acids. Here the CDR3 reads CASSQGGPANTIYF. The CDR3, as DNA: TGCGCCAGCAGCCAAGGTGGCCCAGCGAACACCATATATTTT.

CDR3 in DNA: TGTGCCAGCTCACCACAAACAGGGGCGGCCGGGGAGCTGTTTTTT. It is translated as CASSPQTGAAGELFF. This chain connects TRBV18 to TRBJ2-2, with 7 bases aligning to TRBD1. CDR1 and CDR2 from the germline V gene are KGHSH and LQKENI. The CDR3 has 15 amino acids. With V trimmed by 1 base and J by 6 bases, 5 bases remained unmatched. Variable domain in full (rest from reference TRBV18 and TRBJ2-2): NAGVMQNPRHLVRRRGQEARLRCSPMKGHSHVYWYRQLPEEGLKFMVYLQKENIIDESGMPKERFSAEFPKEGPSILRIQQVVRGDSAAYFCASSPQTGAAGELFFGEGSRLTVL.

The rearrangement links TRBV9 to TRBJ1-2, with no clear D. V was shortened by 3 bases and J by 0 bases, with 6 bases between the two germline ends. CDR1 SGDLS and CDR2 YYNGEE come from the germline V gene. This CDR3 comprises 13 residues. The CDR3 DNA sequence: TGTGCCAGCAGCGCTACAGCTAACTATGGCTACACCTTC. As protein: CASSATANYGYTF.

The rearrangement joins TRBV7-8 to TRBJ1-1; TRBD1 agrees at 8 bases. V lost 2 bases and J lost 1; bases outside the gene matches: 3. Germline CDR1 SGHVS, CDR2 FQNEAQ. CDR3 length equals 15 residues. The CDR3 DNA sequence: TGTGCCAGCAGCTTACGGACAGGGCGGAACACTGAAGCTTTCTTT. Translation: CASSLRTGRNTEAFF.

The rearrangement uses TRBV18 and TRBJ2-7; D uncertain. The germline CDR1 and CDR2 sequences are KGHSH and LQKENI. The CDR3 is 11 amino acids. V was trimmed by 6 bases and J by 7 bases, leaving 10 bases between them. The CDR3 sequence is CASSPKQEQYF. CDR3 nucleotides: TGTGCCAGCTCCCCTAAGCAGGAGCAGTACTTC. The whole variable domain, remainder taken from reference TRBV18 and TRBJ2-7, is NAGVMQNPRHLVRRRGQEARLRCSPMKGHSHVYWYRQLPEEGLKFMVYLQKENIIDESGMPKERFSAEFPKEGPSILRIQQVVRGDSAAYFCASSPKQEQYFGPGTRLTVT.

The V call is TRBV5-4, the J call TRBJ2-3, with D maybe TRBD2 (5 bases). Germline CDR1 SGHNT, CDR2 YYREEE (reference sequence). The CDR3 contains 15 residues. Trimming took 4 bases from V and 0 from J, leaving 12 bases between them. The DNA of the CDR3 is TGTGCCAGCAGCGACCTCCGGACTAGCACAGATACGCAGTATTTT. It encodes CASSDLRTSTDTQYF.